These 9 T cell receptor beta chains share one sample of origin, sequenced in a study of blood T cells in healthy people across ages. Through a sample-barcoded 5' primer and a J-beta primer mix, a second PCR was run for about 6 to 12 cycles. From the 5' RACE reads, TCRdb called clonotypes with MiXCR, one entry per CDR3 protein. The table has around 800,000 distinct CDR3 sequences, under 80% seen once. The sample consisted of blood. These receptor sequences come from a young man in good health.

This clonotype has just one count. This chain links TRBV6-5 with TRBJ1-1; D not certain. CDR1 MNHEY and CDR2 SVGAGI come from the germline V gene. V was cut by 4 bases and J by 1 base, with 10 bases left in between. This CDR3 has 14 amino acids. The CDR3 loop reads CASSSRSWNTEAFF. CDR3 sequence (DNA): TGTGCCAGCAGTTCCCGTTCCTGGAACACTGAAGCTTTCTTT.

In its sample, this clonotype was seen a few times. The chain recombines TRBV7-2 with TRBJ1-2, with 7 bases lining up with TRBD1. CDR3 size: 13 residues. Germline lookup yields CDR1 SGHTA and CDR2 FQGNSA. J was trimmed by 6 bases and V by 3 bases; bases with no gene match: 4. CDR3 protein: CASSLWDSHGYTF. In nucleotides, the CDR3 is TGTGCCAGCAGCTTGTGGGACAGCCATGGCTACACCTTC.

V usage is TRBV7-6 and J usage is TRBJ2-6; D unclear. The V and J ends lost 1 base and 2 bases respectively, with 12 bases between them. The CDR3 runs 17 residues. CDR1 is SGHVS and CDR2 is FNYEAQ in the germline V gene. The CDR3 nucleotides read TGTGCCAGCAGCTTAGGGGGATTCTTGACTGGGGCCAACGTCCTGACTTTC. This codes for CASSLGGFLTGANVLTF.

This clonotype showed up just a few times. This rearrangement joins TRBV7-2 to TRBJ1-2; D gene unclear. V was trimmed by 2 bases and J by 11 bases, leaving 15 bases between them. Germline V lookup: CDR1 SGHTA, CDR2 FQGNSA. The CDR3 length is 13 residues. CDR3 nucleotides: TGTGCCAGCAGCTTAAGGCAGGATGGATCTTACACCTTC. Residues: CASSLRQDGSYTF.

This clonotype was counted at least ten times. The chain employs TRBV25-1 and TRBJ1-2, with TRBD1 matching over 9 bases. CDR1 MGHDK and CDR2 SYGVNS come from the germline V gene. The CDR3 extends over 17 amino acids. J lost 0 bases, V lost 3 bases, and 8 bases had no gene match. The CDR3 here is CASSEGATGGANYGYTF. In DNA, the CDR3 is TGTGCCAGCAGTGAGGGGGCGACAGGGGGTGCTAACTATGGCTACACCTTC.

CDR3 sequence: CASSFRDRKTYEQYF. CDR3 nucleotides: TGTGCCAGCAGTTTCCGGGACAGGAAAACCTACGAGCAGTACTTC. V is TRBV28 and J is TRBJ2-7, with 8 bases aligning to TRBD1. Trimming cost V 3 bases and J 2 bases; bases outside gene matches: 6. The CDR3 has 15 amino acids. Germline CDR1 is MDHEN and CDR2 is SYDVKM. Complete variable domain (other parts from reference TRBV28 and TRBJ2-7): DVKVTQSSRYLVKRTGEKVFLECVQDMDHENMFWYRQDPGLGLRLIYFSYDVKMKEKGDIPEGYSVSREKKERFSLILESASTNQTSMYLCASSFRDRKTYEQYFGPGTRLTVT.

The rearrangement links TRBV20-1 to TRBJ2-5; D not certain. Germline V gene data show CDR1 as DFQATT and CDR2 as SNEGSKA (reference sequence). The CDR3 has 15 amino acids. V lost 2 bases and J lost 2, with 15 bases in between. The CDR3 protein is CSARLRFSVQETQYF. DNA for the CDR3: TGCAGTGCTAGATTAAGATTTTCCGTACAAGAGACCCAGTACTTC.

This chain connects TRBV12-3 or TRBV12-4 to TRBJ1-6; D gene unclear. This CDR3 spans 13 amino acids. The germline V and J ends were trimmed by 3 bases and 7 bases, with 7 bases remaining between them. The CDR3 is CASSFNQNSPLHF. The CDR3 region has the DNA TGTGCCAGCAGTTTTAATCAGAATTCACCCCTCCACTTT.

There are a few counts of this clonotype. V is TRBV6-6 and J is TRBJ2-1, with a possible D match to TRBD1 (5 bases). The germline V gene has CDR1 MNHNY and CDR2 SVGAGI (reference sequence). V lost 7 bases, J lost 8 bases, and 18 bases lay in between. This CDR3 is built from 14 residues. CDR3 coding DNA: TGTGCCAGCACTACGAACAACCGCAGGGATGAGCAGTTCTTC. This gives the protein CASTTNNRRDEQFF.